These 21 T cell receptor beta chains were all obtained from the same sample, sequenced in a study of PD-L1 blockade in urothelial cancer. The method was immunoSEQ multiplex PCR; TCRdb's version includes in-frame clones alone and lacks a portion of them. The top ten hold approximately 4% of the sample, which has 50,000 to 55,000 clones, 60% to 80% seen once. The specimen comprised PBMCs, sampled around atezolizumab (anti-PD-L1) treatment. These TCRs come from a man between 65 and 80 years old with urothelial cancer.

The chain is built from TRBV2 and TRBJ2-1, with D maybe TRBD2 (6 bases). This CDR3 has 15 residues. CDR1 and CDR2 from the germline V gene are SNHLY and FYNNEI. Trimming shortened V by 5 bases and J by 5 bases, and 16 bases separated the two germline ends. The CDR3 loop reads CASSYGGPINNEQFF. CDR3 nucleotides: TGTGCCAGCAGTTACGGAGGGCCAATAAACAATGAGCAGTTCTTC.

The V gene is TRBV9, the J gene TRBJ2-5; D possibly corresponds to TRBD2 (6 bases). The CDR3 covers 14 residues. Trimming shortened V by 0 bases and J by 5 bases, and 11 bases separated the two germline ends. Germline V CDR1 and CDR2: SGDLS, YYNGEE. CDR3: CASSVGLGEETQYF. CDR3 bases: TGTGCCAGCAGCGTAGGACTAGGAGAGGAGACCCAGTACTTC.

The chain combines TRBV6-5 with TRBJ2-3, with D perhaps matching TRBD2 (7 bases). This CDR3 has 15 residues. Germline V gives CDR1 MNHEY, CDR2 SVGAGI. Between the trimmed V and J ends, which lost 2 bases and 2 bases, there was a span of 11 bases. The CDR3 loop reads CASSYRGAPTDTQYF. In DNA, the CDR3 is TGTGCCAGCAGTTACCGGGGGGCCCCCACAGATACGCAGTATTTT.

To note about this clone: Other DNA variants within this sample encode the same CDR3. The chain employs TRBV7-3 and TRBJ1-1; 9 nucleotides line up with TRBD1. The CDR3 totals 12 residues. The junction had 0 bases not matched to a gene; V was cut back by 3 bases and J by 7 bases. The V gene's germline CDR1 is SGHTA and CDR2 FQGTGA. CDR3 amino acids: CASSLDRGEAFF. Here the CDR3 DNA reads TGTGCCAGCAGCTTGGACAGGGGTGAAGCTTTCTTT.

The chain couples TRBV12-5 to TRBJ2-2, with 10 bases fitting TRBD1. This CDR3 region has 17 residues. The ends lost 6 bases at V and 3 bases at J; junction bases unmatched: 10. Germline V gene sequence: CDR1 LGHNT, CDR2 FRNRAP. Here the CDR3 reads CASGFLQGQGYTGELFF. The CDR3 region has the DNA TGTGCTAGTGGATTCCTACAGGGACAGGGGTACACCGGGGAGCTGTTTTTT.

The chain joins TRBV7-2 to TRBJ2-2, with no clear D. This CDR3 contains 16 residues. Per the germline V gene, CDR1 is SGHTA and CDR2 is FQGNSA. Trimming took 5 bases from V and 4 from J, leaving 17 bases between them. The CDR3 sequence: CASSKTPGLITGELFF. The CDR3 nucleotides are TGTGCCAGCAGCAAAACACCGGGTCTTATCACCGGGGAGCTGTTTTTT.

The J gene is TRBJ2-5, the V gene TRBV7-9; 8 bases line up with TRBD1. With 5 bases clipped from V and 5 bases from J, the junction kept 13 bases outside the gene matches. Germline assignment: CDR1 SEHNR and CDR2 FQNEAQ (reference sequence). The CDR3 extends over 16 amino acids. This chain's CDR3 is CASSLAAGGAYETQYF. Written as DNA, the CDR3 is TGTGCCAGCAGCCTGGCGGCAGGGGGCGCCTACGAGACCCAGTACTTC.

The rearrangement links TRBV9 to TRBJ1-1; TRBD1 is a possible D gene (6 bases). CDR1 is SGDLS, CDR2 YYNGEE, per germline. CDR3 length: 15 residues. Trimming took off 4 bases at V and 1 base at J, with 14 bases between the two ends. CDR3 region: CASSLLGGENTEAFF. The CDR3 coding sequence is TGTGCCAGCAGCCTCTTAGGGGGGGAGAACACTGAAGCTTTCTTT. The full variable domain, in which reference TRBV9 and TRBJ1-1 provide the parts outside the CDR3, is DSGVTQTPKHLITATGQRVTLRCSPRSGDLSVYWYQQSLDQGLQFLIQYYNGEERAKGNILERFSAQQFPDLHSELNLSSLELGDSALYFCASSLLGGENTEAFFGQGTRLTVV.

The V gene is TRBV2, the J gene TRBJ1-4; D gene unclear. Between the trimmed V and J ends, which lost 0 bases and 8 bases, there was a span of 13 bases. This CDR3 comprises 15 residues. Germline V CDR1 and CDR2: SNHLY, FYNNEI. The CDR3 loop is CASSEAGVLNEKLFF. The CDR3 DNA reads TGTGCCAGCAGTGAAGCGGGAGTTTTGAACGAAAAACTGTTTTTT.

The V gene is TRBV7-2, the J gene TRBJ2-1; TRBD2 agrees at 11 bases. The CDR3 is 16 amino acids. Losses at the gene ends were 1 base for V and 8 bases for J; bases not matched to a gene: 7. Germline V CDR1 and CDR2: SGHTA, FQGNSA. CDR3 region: CASSLDGSGRADEQFF. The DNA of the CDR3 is TGTGCCAGCAGCTTAGATGGTAGCGGGAGGGCCGATGAGCAGTTCTTC. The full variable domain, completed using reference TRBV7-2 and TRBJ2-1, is GAGVSQSPSNKVTEKGKDVELRCDPISGHTALYWYRQSLGQGLEFLIYFQGNSAPDKSGLPSDRFSAERTGGSVSTLTIQRTQQEDSAVYLCASSLDGSGRADEQFFGPGTRLTVL.

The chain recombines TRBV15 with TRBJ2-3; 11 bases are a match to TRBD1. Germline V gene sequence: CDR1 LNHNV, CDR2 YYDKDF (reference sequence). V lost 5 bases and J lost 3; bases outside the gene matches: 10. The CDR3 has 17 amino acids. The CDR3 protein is CATSDHWTGGRTDTQYF. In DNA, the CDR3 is TGTGCCACCAGCGATCACTGGACAGGGGGCAGGACAGATACGCAGTATTTT.

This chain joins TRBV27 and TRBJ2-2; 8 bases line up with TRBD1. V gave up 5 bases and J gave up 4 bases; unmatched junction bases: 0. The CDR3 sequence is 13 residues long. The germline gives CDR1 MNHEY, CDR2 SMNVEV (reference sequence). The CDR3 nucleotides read TGTGCCAGCAGTGACAGGGGCACCGGGGAGCTGTTTTTT. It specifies CASSDRGTGELFF.

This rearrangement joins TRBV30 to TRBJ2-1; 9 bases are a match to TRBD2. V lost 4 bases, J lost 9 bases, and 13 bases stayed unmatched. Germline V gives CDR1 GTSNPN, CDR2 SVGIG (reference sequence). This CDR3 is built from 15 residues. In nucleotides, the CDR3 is TGTGCCTGGATTAGCGGGAGTAGAGTTACGGGTGAGCAGTTCTTC. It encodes CAWISGSRVTGEQFF.

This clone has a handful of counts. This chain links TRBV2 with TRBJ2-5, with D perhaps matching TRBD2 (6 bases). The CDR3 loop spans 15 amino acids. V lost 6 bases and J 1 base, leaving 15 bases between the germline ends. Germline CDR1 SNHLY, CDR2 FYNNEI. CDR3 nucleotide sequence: TGTGCCAGCAGCGCCCGTAGGGGAGGCCAAGAGACCCAGTACTTC. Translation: CASSARRGGQETQYF.

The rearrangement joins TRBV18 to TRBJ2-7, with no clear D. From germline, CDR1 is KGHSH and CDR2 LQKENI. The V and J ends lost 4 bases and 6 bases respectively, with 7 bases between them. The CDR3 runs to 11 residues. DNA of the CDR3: TGTGCCAGCTCACTCCCCTGCGAGCAGTACTTC. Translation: CASSLPCEQYF.

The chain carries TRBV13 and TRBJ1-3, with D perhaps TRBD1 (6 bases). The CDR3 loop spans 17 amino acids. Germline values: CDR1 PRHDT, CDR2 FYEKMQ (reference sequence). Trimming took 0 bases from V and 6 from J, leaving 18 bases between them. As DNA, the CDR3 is TGTGCCAGCAGCTTAGGCTTTAGGCAGGGGTTGGAAAACACCATATATTTT. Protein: CASSLGFRQGLENTIYF.

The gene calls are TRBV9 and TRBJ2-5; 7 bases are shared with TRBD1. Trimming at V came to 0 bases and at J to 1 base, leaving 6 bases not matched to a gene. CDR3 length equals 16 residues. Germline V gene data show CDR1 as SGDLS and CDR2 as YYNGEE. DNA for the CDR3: TGTGCCAGCAGCGTAGCTCCGACAGGGATCCAAGAGACCCAGTACTTC. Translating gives CASSVAPTGIQETQYF.

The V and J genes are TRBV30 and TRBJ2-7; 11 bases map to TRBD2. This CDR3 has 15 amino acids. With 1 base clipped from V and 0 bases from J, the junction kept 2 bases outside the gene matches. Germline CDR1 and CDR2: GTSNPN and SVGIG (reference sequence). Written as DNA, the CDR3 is TGTGCCTGGAGTGGGACTAGCGGGTTCTCCTACGAGCAGTACTTC. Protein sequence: CAWSGTSGFSYEQYF.

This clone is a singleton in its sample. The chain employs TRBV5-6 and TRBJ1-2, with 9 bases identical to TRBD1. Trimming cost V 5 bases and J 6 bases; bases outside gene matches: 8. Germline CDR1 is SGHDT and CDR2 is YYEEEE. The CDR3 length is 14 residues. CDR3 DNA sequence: TGTGCCAGCAGACGCACAGGGGGCGAGGATGGCTACACCTTC. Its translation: CASRRTGGEDGYTF.

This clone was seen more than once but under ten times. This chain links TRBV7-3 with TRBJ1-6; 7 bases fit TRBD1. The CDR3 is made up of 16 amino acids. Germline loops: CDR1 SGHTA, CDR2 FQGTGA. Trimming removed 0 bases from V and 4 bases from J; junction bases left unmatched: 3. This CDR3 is CASSLTGQRYNSPLHF. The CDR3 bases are TGTGCCAGCAGCTTAACGGGACAGAGATATAATTCACCCCTCCACTTT.

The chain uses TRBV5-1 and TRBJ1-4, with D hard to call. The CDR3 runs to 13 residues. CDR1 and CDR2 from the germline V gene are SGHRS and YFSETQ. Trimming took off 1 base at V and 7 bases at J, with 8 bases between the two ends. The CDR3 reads CASSLSVGEKLFF. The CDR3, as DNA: TGCGCCAGCAGCTTGTCGGTTGGTGAAAAACTGTTTTTT.